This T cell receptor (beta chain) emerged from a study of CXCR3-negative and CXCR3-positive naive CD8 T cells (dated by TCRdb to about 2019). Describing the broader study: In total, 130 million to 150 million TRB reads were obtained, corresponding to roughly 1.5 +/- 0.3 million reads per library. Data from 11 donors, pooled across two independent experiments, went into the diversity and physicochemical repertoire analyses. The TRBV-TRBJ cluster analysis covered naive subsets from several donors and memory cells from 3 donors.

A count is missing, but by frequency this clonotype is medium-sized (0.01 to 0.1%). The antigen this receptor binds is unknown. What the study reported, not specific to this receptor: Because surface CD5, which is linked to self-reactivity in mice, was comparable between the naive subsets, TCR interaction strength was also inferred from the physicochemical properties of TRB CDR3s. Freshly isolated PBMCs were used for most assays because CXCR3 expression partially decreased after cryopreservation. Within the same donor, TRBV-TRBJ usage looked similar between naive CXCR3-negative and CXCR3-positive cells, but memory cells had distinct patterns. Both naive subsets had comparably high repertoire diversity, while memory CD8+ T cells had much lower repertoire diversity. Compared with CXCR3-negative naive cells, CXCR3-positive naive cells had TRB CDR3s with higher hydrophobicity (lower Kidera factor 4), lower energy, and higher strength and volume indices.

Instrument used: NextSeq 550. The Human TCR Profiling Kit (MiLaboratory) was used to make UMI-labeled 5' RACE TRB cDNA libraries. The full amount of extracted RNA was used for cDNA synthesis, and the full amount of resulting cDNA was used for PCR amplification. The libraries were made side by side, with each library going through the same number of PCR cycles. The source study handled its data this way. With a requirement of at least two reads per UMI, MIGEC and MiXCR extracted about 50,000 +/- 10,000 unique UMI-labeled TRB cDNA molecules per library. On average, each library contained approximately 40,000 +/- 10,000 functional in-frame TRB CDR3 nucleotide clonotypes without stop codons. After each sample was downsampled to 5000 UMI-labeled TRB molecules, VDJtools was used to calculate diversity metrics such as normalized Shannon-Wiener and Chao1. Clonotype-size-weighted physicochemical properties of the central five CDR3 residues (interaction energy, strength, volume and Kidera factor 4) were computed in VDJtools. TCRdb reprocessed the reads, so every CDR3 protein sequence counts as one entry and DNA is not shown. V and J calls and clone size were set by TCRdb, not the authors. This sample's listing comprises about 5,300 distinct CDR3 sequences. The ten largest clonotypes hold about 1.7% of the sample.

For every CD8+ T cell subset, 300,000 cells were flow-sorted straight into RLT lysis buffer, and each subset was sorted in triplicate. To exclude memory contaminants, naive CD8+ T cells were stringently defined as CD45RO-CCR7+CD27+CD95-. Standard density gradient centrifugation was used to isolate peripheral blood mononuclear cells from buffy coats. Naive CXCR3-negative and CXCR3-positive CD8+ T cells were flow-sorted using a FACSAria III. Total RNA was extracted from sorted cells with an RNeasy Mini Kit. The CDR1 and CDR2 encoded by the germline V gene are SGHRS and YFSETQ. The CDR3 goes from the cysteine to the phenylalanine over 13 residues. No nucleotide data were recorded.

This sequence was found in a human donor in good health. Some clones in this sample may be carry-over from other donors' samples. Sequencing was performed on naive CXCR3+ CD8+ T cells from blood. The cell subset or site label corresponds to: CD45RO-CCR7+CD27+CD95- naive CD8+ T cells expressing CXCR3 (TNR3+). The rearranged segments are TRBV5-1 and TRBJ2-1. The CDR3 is CASSPESYNEQFF.